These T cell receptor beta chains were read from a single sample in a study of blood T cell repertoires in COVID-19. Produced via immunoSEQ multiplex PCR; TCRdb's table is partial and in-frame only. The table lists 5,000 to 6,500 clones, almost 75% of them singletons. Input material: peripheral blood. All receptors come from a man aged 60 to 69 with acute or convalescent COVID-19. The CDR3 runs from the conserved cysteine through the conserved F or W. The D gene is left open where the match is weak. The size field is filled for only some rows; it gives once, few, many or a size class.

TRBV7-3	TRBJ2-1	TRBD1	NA	CASSLTGTGGKEQFF	TGTGCCAGCAGCCTCACCGGGACAGGAGGGAAGGAGCAGTTCTTC
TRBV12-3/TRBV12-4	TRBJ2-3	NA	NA	CAITQGSTDTQYF	TGTGCCATAACACAGGGAAGCACAGATACGCAGTATTTT
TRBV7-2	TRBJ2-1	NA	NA	CASSSTGSWPDEQFF	TGTGCCAGCAGTTCGACCGGGTCTTGGCCCGATGAGCAGTTCTTC
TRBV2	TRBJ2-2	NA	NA	CASRPPVGRSNTGELFF	TGTGCCAGCAGGCCCCCGGTTGGTCGTTCGAACACCGGGGAGCTGTTTTTT
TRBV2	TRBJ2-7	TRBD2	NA	CASSEGSGAAYEQYF	TGTGCCAGCAGTGAAGGTAGCGGGGCTGCCTACGAGCAGTACTTC
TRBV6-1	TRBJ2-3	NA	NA	CASSEHSTDTQYF	TGTGCCAGCAGTGAACATAGCACAGATACGCAGTATTTT
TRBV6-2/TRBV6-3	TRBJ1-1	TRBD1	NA	CASSPTGFTEAFF	TGTGCCAGCAGCCCGACAGGGTTCACTGAAGCTTTCTTT
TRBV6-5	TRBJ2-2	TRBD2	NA	CASRAGVGTGELFF	TGTGCCAGTCGAGCGGGAGTGGGCACCGGGGAGCTGTTTTTT
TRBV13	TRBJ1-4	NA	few	CASSLGLTANNEKLFF	TGTGCCAGCAGCTTAGGCCTTACAGCCAATAATGAAAAACTGTTTTTT
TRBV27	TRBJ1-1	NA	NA	CASSSGPMNTEAFF	TGTGCCAGCAGTAGCGGACCCATGAACACTGAAGCTTTCTTT